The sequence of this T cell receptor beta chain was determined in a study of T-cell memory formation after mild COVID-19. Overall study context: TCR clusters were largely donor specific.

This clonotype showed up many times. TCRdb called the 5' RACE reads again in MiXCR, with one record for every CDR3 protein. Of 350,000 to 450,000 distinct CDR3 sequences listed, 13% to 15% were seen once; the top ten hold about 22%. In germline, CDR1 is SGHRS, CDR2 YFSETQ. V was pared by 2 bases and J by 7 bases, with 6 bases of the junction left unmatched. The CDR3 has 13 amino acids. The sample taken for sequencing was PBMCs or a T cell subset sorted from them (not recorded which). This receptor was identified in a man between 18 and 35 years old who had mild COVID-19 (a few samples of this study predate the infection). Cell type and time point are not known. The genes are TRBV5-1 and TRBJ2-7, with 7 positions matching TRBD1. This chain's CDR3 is CASSFQDRIEQYF. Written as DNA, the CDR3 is TGCGCCAGCAGCTTCCAGGACAGGATAGAGCAGTACTTC.